This T cell receptor (beta chain) comes out of a study of identical twins. TCRdb called the 5' RACE reads again in MiXCR, with one record for every CDR3 protein. This table holds some 730,000 distinct CDR3 sequences, about 18% found once. The germline V gene encodes CDR1 MDHEN and CDR2 SYDVKM. The CDR3 covers 15 residues. V shed 4 bases and J 2 bases; nucleotides not matched to a gene: 4. Separately, the same data were catalogued under a study of T cells expressing NK-cell markers.

The rearrangement links TRBV28 to TRBJ2-3; 9 bases are shared with TRBD2. The source is a woman aged 18 to 35 in good health. Sequencing used PBMCs. CDR3 nucleotide sequence: TGTGCCAGCAGTTCTCAGCGGGGGGACACAGATACGCAGTATTTT. Translating gives CASSSQRGDTDTQYF.